This T cell receptor (beta chain) was sequenced during a study of glioma-infiltrating T cells after dendritic cell vaccination. Study as a whole: Samples are from glioblastoma patients in Phase I and II dendritic cell vaccine trials. Dendritic cell vaccine was injected intradermally three times, biweekly.

The primer mix had 60 V beta and 13 J beta primers. This table comes from immunoSEQ multiplex PCR, and its TCRdb copy is limited to in-frame clones, with some not included. The sample includes 85,000 to 110,000 clones, roughly 79% of them seen just once. The germline V gene encodes CDR1 LNHDA and CDR2 SQIVND (reference sequence). J gave up 5 bases and V 3 bases, and 12 bases lay outside the gene matches. This CDR3 has 17 amino acids. The chain couples TRBV19 to TRBJ2-1; 8 bases are shared with TRBD2. Sequences were derived from blood, sampled before dendritic cell vaccination. The clonotype was recovered from a human donor with glioblastoma. CDR3 region: CASSMLRGAGINNEQFF. The DNA of the CDR3 is TGTGCCAGTAGTATGTTGCGGGGGGCAGGGATTAACAATGAGCAGTTCTTC. Full variable domain (remainder filled in from reference TRBV19 and TRBJ2-1): DGGITQSPKYLFRKEGQNVTLSCEQNLNHDAMYWYRQDPGQGLRLIYYSQIVNDFQKGDIAEGYSVSREKKESFPLTVTSAQKNPTAFYLCASSMLRGAGINNEQFFGPGTRLTVL.